These T cell receptor beta chains were read from a single sample in a study of molecular identifiers for immune sequencing clone quantification. TCRdb re-analysed the PCR reads in MiXCR, keeping a single row per CDR3 protein. The sample consists of 40,000 to 50,000 distinct CDR3 sequences, approximately 21% of them appearing once. The material sequenced was naive CD8+ T cells from blood, with Jurkat cell RNA spiked in. The receptors originated from a human donor in good health. Some libraries in this study had Jurkat cell RNA spiked in. The CDR3 runs from the conserved cysteine through the conserved F or W.

J	V	CDR3
TRBJ2-7	TRBV24-1	CATSDGLAGANEQYF
TRBJ2-3	TRBV20-1	CSARDLMALAGELDTQYF
TRBJ1-3	TRBV7-9	CASSRTTSGNTIYF
TRBJ2-3	TRBV19	CASSIGRRASTDTQYF
TRBJ2-1	TRBV7-6	CASSLDEYNEQFF
TRBJ1-2	TRBV27	CASSLLPNEIGYTF
TRBJ1-1	TRBV27	CDRGRDRCLNTEAFF
TRBJ2-7	TRBV7-9	CASSPSGRGGVEQYF
TRBJ2-6	TRBV29-1	CSVDEGIASGANVLTF
TRBJ2-5	TRBV11-2	CASSSPDLAALQTQYF
TRBJ2-7	TRBV13	CASSPGTSATYEQYF
TRBJ2-1	TRBV12-3/TRBV12-4	CASRKSGTRSYNEQFF
TRBJ2-3	TRBV6-5	CASSIAGRSTDTQYF
TRBJ1-5	TRBV11-2	CASSDPLRGDQPQHF
TRBJ2-1	TRBV6-5	CASSKTANEQFF
TRBJ2-5	TRBV12-3/TRBV12-4	CASSLLGGRRETQYF
TRBJ1-2	TRBV4-2	CASSQNRAKQGVYGYTF
TRBJ1-1	TRBV4-3	CASSPSQAANTEAFF
TRBJ2-7	TRBV6-4	CASSGPDSSSYEQYF
TRBJ2-1	TRBV7-9	CASSFTGGRIDEQFF